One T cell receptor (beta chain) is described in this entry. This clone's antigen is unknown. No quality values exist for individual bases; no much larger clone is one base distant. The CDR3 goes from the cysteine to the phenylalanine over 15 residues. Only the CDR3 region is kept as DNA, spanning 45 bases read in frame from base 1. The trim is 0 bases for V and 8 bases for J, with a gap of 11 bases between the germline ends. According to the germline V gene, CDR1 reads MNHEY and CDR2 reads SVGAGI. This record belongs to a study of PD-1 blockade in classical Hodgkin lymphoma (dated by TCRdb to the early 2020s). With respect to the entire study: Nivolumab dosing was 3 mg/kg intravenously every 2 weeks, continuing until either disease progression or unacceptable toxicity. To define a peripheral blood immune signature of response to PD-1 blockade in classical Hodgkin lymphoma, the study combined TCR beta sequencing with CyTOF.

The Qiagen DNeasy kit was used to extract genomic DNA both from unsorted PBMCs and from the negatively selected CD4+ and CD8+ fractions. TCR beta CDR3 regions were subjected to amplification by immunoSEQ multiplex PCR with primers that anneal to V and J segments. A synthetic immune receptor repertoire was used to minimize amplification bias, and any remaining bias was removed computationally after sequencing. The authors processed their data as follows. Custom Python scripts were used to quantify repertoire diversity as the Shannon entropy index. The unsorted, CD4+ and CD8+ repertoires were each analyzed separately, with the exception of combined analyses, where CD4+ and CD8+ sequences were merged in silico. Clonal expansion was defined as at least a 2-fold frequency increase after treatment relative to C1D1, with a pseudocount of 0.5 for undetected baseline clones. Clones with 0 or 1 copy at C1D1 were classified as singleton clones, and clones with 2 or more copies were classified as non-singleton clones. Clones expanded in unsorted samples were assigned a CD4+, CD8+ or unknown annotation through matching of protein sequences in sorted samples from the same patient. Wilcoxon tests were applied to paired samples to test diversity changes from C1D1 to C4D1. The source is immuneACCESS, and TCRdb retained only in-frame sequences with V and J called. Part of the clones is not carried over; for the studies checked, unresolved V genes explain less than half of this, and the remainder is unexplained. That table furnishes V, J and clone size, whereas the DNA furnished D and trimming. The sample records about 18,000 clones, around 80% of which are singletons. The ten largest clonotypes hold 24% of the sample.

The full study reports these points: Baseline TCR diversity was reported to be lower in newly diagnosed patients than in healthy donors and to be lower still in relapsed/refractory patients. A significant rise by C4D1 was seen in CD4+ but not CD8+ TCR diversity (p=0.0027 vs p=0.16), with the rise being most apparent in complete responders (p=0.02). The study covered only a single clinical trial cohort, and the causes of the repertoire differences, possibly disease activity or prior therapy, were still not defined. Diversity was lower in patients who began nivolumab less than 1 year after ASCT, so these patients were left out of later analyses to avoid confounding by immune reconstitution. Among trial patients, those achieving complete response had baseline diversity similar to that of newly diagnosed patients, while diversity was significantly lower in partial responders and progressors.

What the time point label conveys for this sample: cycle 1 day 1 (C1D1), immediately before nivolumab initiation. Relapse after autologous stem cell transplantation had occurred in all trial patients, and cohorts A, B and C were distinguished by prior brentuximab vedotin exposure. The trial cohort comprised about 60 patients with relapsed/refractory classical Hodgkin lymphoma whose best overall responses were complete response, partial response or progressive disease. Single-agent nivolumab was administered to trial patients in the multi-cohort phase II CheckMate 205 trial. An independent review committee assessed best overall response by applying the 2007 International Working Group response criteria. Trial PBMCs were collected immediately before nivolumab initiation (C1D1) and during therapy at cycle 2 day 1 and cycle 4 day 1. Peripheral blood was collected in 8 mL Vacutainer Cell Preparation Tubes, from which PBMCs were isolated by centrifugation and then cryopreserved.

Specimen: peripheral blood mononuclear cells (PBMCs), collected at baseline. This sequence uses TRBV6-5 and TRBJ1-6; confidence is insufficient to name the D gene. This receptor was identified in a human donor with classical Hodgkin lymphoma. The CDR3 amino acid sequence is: CASSYSQKGYSPLHF. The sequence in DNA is TGTGCCAGCAGTTACTCCCAAAAAGGCTATTCACCCCTCCACTTT.